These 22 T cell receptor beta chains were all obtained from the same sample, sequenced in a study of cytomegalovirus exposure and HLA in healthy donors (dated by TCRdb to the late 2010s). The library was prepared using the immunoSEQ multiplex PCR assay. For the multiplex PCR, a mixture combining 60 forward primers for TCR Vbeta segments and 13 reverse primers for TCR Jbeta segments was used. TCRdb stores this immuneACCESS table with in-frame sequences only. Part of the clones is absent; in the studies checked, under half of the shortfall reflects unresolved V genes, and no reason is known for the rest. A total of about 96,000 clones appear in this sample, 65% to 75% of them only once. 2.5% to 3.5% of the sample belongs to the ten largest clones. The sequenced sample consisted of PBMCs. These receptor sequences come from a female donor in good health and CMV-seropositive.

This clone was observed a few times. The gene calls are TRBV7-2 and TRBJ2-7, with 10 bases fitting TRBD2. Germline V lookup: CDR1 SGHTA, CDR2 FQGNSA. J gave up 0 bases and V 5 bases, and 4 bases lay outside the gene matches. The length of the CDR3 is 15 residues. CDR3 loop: CASSPTSGSSYEQYF. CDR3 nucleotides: TGTGCCAGCAGCCCGACTAGCGGGTCCTCCTACGAGCAGTACTTC. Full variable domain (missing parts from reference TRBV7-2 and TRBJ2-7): GAGVSQSPSNKVTEKGKDVELRCDPISGHTALYWYRQSLGQGLEFLIYFQGNSAPDKSGLPSDRFSAERTGGSVSTLTIQRTQQEDSAVYLCASSPTSGSSYEQYFGPGTRLTVT.

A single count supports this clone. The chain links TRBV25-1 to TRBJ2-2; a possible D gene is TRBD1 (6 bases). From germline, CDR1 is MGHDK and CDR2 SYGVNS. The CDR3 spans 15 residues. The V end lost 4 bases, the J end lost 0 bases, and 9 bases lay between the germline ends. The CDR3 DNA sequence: TGTGCCAGCAGTGGAGGGGGATCGAACACCGGGGAGCTGTTTTTT. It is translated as CASSGGGSNTGELFF.

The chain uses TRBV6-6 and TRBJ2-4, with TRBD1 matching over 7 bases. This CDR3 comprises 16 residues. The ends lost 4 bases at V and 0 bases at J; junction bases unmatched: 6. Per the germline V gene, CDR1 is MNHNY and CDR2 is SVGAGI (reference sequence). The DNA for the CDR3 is TGTGCCAGCAGTTTCGACAGGGCCCTAGCCAAAAACATTCAGTACTTC. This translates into CASSFDRALAKNIQYF.

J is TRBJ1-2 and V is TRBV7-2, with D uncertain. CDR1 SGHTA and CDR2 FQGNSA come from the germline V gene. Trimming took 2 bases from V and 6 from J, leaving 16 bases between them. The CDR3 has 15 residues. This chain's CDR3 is CASSLIPIGADGYTF. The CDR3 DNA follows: TGTGCCAGCAGCTTAATCCCTATTGGAGCGGATGGCTACACCTTC.

For the CDR3, the DNA is TGTGCCATCACCAGCGGGGGGGACACCGGGGAGCTGTTTTTT. This sequence encodes CAITSGGDTGELFF. The chain employs TRBV10-3 and TRBJ2-2, with TRBD2 identical over 10 bases. The CDR3 runs to 14 residues. The germline gives CDR1 ENHRY, CDR2 SYGVKD. V lost 7 bases and J lost 3; bases outside the gene matches: 2.

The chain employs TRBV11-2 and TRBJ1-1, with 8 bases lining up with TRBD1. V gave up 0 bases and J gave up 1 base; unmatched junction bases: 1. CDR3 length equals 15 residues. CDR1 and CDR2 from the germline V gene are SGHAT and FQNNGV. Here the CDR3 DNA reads TGTGCCAGCAGCTTAGATACAGGGGGGAACACTGAAGCTTTCTTT. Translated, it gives CASSLDTGGNTEAFF.

Here the CDR3 DNA reads TGCGCCAGCAGCCTACAGGACAGAGGCTACACCTTC. The encoded protein is CASSLQDRGYTF. The rearrangement uses TRBV5-1 and TRBJ1-2, with D possibly being TRBD1 (6 bases). The CDR3 contains 12 residues. The germline CDR1 and CDR2 sequences are SGHRS and YFSETQ. Trimming cost V 4 bases and J 8 bases, with 12 bases left between them.

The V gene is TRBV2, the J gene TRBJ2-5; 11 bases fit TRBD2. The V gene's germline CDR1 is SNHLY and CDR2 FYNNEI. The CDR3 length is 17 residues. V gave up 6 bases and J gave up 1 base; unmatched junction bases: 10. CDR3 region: CASSGGYSGRAQETQYF. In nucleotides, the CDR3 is TGTGCCAGCAGCGGCGGGTATAGCGGGAGGGCCCAAGAGACCCAGTACTTC.

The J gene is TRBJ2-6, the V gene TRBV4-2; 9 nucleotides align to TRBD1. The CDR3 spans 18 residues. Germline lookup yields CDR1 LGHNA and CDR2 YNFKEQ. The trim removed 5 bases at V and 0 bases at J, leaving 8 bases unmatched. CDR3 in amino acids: CASSEGQGDYSGANVLTF. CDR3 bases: TGTGCCAGCAGCGAGGGACAGGGAGATTACTCTGGGGCCAACGTCCTGACTTTC.

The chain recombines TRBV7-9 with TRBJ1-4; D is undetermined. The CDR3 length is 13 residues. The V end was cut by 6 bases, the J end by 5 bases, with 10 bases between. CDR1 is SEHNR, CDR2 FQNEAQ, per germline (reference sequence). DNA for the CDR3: TGTGCCAGCAGAGAGAGCTTGAATGAAAAACTGTTTTTT. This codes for CASRESLNEKLFF.

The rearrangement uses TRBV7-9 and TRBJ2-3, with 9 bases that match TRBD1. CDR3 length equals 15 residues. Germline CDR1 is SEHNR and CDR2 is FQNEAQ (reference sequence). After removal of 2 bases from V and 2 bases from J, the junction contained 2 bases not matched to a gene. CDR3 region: CASSLTGGPTDTQYF. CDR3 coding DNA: TGTGCCAGCAGCTTAACAGGGGGCCCCACAGATACGCAGTATTTT.

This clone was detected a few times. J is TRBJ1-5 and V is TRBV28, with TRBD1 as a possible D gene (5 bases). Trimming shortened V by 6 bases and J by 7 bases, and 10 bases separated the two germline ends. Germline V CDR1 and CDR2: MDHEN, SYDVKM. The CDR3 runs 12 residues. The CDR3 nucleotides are TGTGCCAGCAGCAGGGCGATGCAGCCCCAGCATTTT. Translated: CASSRAMQPQHF.

CDR3 in amino acids: CASSQDYTVPSNYGYTF. In DNA form, the CDR3 reads TGCGCCAGCAGCCAAGATTATACGGTGCCGTCCAACTATGGCTACACCTTC. The rearrangement uses TRBV4-3 and TRBJ1-2; D remains unclear. There are 17 residues in the CDR3. The germline gives CDR1 LGHNA, CDR2 YSLEER. The germline V and J ends were trimmed by 0 bases and 2 bases, with 16 bases remaining between them.

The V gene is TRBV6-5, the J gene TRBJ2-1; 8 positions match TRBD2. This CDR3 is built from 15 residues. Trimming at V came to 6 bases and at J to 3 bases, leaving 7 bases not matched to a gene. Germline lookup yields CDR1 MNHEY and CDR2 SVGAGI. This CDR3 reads CASREGLGLYNEQFF. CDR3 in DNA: TGTGCCAGCAGGGAGGGACTAGGGCTCTACAATGAGCAGTTCTTC.

CDR3 sequence: CASSFYRDRDLDEQFF. In DNA, the CDR3 is TGTGCCAGCAGTTTCTACCGGGACAGGGATTTAGATGAGCAGTTCTTC. This chain joins TRBV13 and TRBJ2-1; 9 bases line up with TRBD1. Trimming cost V 6 bases and J 8 bases; bases outside gene matches: 14. Germline V gene sequence: CDR1 PRHDT, CDR2 FYEKMQ (reference sequence). The CDR3 runs to 16 residues.

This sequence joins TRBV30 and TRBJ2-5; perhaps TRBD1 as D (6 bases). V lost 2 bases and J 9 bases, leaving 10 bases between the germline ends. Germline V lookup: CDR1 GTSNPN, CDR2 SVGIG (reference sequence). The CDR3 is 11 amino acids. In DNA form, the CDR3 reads TGTGCCTGGAGTCCAGGGGCGGCCCAGTACTTC. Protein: CAWSPGAAQYF.

CDR3 loop: CASRDRGGTDTQYF. CDR3 sequence (DNA): TGTGCCAGCAGAGACAGGGGTGGCACAGATACGCAGTATTTT. The rearrangement uses TRBV13 and TRBJ2-3, with 8 nucleotides matching TRBD1. The CDR3 runs to 14 residues. V gave up 6 bases and J gave up 1 base; unmatched junction bases: 3. Germline V gene sequence: CDR1 PRHDT, CDR2 FYEKMQ (reference sequence).

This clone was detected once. The CDR3: CASRPPGGGGAGELFF. CDR3 DNA: TGTGCCAGCAGACCCCCCGGCGGGGGAGGGGCCGGGGAGCTGTTTTTT. V usage is TRBV28 and J usage is TRBJ2-2; TRBD2 matches at 7 bases. V shed 6 bases and J 6 bases; nucleotides not matched to a gene: 13. In germline, CDR1 is MDHEN, CDR2 SYDVKM. The CDR3 spans 16 residues.

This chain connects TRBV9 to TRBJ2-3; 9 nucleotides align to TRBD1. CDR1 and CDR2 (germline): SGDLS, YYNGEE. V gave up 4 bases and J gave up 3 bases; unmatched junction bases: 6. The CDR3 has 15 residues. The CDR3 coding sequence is TGTGCCAGCAGCTCCCGACAGGGGGGGACAGATACGCAGTATTTT. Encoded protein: CASSSRQGGTDTQYF.

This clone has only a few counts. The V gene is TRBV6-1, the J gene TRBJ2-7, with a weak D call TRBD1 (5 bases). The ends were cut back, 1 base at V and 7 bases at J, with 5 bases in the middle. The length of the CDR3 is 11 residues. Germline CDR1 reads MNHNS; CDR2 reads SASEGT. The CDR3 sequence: CASSEEGEQYF. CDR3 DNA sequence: TGTGCCAGCAGTGAAGAGGGGGAGCAGTACTTC.

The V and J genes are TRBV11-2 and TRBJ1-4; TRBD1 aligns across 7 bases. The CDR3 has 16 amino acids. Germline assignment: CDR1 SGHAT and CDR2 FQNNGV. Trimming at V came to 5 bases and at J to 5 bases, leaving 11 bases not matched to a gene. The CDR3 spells CASSNRPGQPNEKLFF. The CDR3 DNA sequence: TGTGCCAGCAGCAACCGACCGGGACAGCCAAATGAAAAACTGTTTTTT.

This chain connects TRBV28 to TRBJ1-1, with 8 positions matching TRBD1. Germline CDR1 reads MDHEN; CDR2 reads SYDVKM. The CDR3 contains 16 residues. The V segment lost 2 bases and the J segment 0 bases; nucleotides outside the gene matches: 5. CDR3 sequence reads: CASSLSGQGMNTEAFF. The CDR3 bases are TGTGCCAGCAGTTTAAGTGGACAGGGAATGAACACTGAAGCTTTCTTT. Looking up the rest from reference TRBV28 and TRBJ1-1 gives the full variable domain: DVKVTQSSRYLVKRTGEKVFLECVQDMDHENMFWYRQDPGLGLRLIYFSYDVKMKEKGDIPEGYSVSREKKERFSLILESASTNQTSMYLCASSLSGQGMNTEAFFGQGTRLTVV.